These 22 T cell receptor beta chains came from one sample sequenced in a study of blood T cell repertoires in COVID-19. Data came from immunoSEQ multiplex PCR; TCRdb stores just in-frame clones and leaves some out. The table shows some 110,000 clones, with roughly nine tenths occurring only once. Sequencing was performed on peripheral blood. These receptors all come from a man aged 35-49 years with acute or convalescent COVID-19.

The chain couples TRBV27 to TRBJ1-2; the match to TRBD1 covers 7 bases. Germline V CDR1 and CDR2: MNHEY, SMNVEV (reference sequence). This CDR3 has 15 amino acids. V lost 2 bases and J lost 3; bases outside the gene matches: 6. Written as DNA, the CDR3 is TGTGCCAGCAGTTTAAGGGCAGGGGGGTACTATGGCTACACCTTC. Its translation is CASSLRAGGYYGYTF.

The chain links TRBV9 to TRBJ1-1; D gene unclear. The CDR3 has 14 amino acids. The V end was cut by 0 bases, the J end by 7 bases, with 13 bases between. Germline loops: CDR1 SGDLS, CDR2 YYNGEE. CDR3 residues: CASSVGSGPYEAFF. CDR3 nucleotide sequence: TGTGCCAGCAGCGTAGGATCAGGCCCCTATGAAGCTTTCTTT.

The chain combines TRBV6-5 with TRBJ1-2, with 8 bases matching TRBD1. CDR3 length: 14 residues. Germline lookup yields CDR1 MNHEY and CDR2 SVGAGI. V was pared by 4 bases and J by 3 bases, with 4 bases of the junction left unmatched. The CDR3 region is CASSLDRADYGYTF. The CDR3 region has the DNA TGTGCCAGCAGTTTGGACAGGGCGGACTATGGCTACACCTTC.

The chain employs TRBV5-6 and TRBJ1-3; perhaps TRBD1 as D (6 bases). Germline V gives CDR1 SGHDT, CDR2 YYEEEE. V was trimmed by 4 bases and J by 3 bases, leaving 23 bases between them. The CDR3 contains 18 residues. As DNA, the CDR3 is TGTGCCAGCAGCCCCGGGACGATGGCGGGGGCTTATGGAAACACCATATATTTT. This encodes CASSPGTMAGAYGNTIYF.

V gene TRBV9 combines with J gene TRBJ1-1; maybe TRBD1 (5 bases). The germline gives CDR1 SGDLS, CDR2 YYNGEE. CDR3 length: 15 residues. V lost 4 bases, J lost 5 bases, and 18 bases lay in between. This chain's CDR3 is CASSPGEGRGTEAFF. CDR3 nucleotides: TGTGCCAGCAGCCCCGGCGAGGGGCGGGGAACTGAAGCTTTCTTT.

J is TRBJ2-1 and V is TRBV7-2, with D possibly matching TRBD2 (5 bases). This CDR3 is built from 15 residues. The germline gives CDR1 SGHTA, CDR2 FQGNSA. V was cut by 5 bases and J by 8 bases, with 19 bases left in between. The CDR3, as DNA: TGTGCCAGCAGCGCCCGACCTATCCGGGGTGATGAGCAGTTCTTC. Translating it yields CASSARPIRGDEQFF.

The chain couples TRBV14 to TRBJ1-1, with D possibly being TRBD1 (6 bases). CDR1 SGHDN and CDR2 FVKESK come from the germline V gene. Trimming pared 3 bases from V and 3 bases from J, leaving 17 bases between. The CDR3 contains 16 residues. The CDR3 spells CASSHASGGAYTEAFF. DNA of the CDR3: TGTGCCAGCAGCCATGCTTCGGGGGGCGCTTACACTGAAGCTTTCTTT.

The V call is TRBV7-2, the J call TRBJ2-4; D may be TRBD2 (6 bases). The germline gives CDR1 SGHTA, CDR2 FQGNSA. Trimming cost V 0 bases and J 2 bases, with 11 bases left between them. The CDR3 has 16 amino acids. The CDR3 bases are TGTGCCAGCAGCTTAGCGACAACTAGCACCAAAAACATTCAGTACTTC. As protein: CASSLATTSTKNIQYF. The full variable domain, its missing parts supplied by reference TRBV7-2 and TRBJ2-4, is GAGVSQSPSNKVTEKGKDVELRCDPISGHTALYWYRQSLGQGLEFLIYFQGNSAPDKSGLPSDRFSAERTGGSVSTLTIQRTQQEDSAVYLCASSLATTSTKNIQYFGAGTRLSVL.

V usage is TRBV11-2 and J usage is TRBJ1-2; TRBD1 agrees at 8 bases. CDR3 length equals 17 residues. Germline V lookup: CDR1 SGHAT, CDR2 FQNNGV. The V and J ends lost 2 bases and 2 bases, in that order; junction bases with no gene match: 10. The CDR3 DNA follows: TGTGCCAGCAGCTTAAGGACAGGGATAAAACAAAACTATGGCTACACCTTC. Translation gives CASSLRTGIKQNYGYTF.

The J gene is TRBJ2-7, the V gene TRBV7-9; 8 bases are a match to TRBD2. Germline values: CDR1 SEHNR, CDR2 FQNEAQ (reference sequence). The CDR3 loop spans 14 amino acids. The ends lost 5 bases at V and 2 bases at J; junction bases unmatched: 5. CDR3 nucleotides: TGTGCCAGCAGCACCATAGCGGGAACCTACGAGCAGTACTTC. Translated: CASSTIAGTYEQYF.

V and J are TRBV30 and TRBJ1-5, with no clear D. The germline V and J ends were trimmed by 3 bases and 4 bases, with 16 bases remaining between them. CDR3 size: 15 residues. Germline V gene data show CDR1 as GTSNPN and CDR2 as SVGIG (reference sequence). CDR3 region: CAWSAGLQGNQPQHF. The CDR3 DNA reads TGTGCCTGGAGCGCAGGACTCCAAGGGAATCAGCCCCAGCATTTT.

DNA of the CDR3: TGTGCCAGCTCACCACCCGGGGATGTTGGAAATCAGCCCCAGCATTTT. Translation gives CASSPPGDVGNQPQHF. This chain links TRBV18 with TRBJ1-5; D gene ambiguous. This CDR3 has 16 amino acids. In germline, CDR1 is KGHSH, CDR2 LQKENI. The germline V and J ends were trimmed by 0 bases and 4 bases, with 13 bases remaining between them.

This chain joins TRBV30 and TRBJ1-2; the D is unclear. Deletions cut 2 bases from V and 4 bases from J, with 8 bases between. This CDR3 contains 12 residues. The germline V gene has CDR1 GTSNPN and CDR2 SVGIG (reference sequence). The CDR3 nucleotides read TGTGCCTGGAGTAGTCAGTCCTATGGCTACACCTTC. Translated, it gives CAWSSQSYGYTF.

The chain recombines TRBV2 with TRBJ2-5, with D perhaps matching TRBD1 (5 bases). Germline values: CDR1 SNHLY, CDR2 FYNNEI. The CDR3 spans 12 residues. V was cut by 8 bases and J by 1 base, with 8 bases left in between. In DNA, the CDR3 is TGTGCCAGCGGGGCCTCCCAAGAGACCCAGTACTTC. Its protein is CASGASQETQYF.

This chain connects TRBV7-2 to TRBJ1-6; 10 bases match TRBD1. V gave up 5 bases and J gave up 8 bases; unmatched junction bases: 6. This CDR3 is 15 amino acids long. The germline CDR1 and CDR2 sequences are SGHTA and FQGNSA. In DNA, the CDR3 is TGTGCCAGCAGCCTGGGACAGGGGAACCATTCACCCCTCCACTTT. It yields the protein CASSLGQGNHSPLHF.

The table lists this clone with a few counts. The gene calls are TRBV29-1 and TRBJ1-1, with D perhaps TRBD1 (5 bases). Trimming removed 3 bases from V and 4 bases from J, with 12 bases in between. The CDR3 loop spans 13 amino acids. Germline loops: CDR1 SQVTM, CDR2 ANQGSEA. CDR3 sequence reads: CSVENQGVTEAFF. As DNA, the CDR3 is TGCAGCGTTGAGAACCAGGGTGTCACTGAAGCTTTCTTT.

The chain couples TRBV5-1 to TRBJ1-4; tentative D call: TRBD1 (6 bases). CDR1 and CDR2 (germline): SGHRS, YFSETQ. This CDR3 has 15 residues. V lost 1 base, J lost 3 bases, and 10 bases lay in between. This chain's CDR3 is CASSLYQGSNEKLFF. In nucleotides, the CDR3 is TGCGCCAGCAGCTTGTATCAGGGGTCTAATGAAAAACTGTTTTTT.

The chain's CDR3 is CASSLKGQTTGELFF. The DNA of the CDR3 is TGTGCCAGCAGCTTAAAGGGACAGACCACCGGGGAGCTGTTTTTT. The chain carries TRBV7-3 and TRBJ2-2; 7 bases agree with TRBD1. This CDR3 region has 15 residues. V trimming: 1 base; J trimming: 4 bases; junction bases outside the gene matches: 3. The germline V gene encodes CDR1 SGHTA and CDR2 FQGTGA.

The V gene is TRBV18, the J gene TRBJ1-1; the D is unclear. Trimming shortened V by 3 bases and J by 3 bases, and 8 bases separated the two germline ends. The CDR3 runs 13 residues. Germline V gene data show CDR1 as KGHSH and CDR2 as LQKENI. The CDR3 nucleotides are TGTGCCAGCTCACCCCATTTTGACACTGAAGCTTTCTTT. Its translation: CASSPHFDTEAFF.

The rearrangement links TRBV7-2 to TRBJ2-3, with 11 positions matching TRBD2. CDR1 is SGHTA, CDR2 FQGNSA, per germline. The V and J ends lost 1 base and 7 bases, in that order; junction bases with no gene match: 10. This CDR3 is built from 17 residues. Here the CDR3 reads CASSLGNSGGAMYTQYF. Here the CDR3 DNA reads TGTGCCAGCAGCTTAGGAAATAGCGGGGGGGCCATGTATACGCAGTATTTT. Full variable domain (outside the CDR3, taken from reference TRBV7-2 and TRBJ2-3): GAGVSQSPSNKVTEKGKDVELRCDPISGHTALYWYRQSLGQGLEFLIYFQGNSAPDKSGLPSDRFSAERTGGSVSTLTIQRTQQEDSAVYLCASSLGNSGGAMYTQYFGPGTRLTVL.

This sequence joins TRBV29-1 and TRBJ1-1, with a tentative D call TRBD1 (6 bases). This CDR3 contains 14 residues. The germline V gene encodes CDR1 SQVTM and CDR2 ANQGSEA. V lost 7 bases and J lost 4, with 19 bases in between. In DNA form, the CDR3 reads TGCAGCGCCCAACGGGGGGCAGGGACCACTGAAGCTTTCTTT. Its translation: CSAQRGAGTTEAFF. The variable domain in full, with the rest retrieved from reference TRBV29-1 and TRBJ1-1, is SAVISQKPSRDICQRGTSLTIQCQVDSQVTMMFWYRQQPGQSLTLIATANQGSEATYESGFVIDKFPISRPNLTFSTLTVSNMSPEDSSIYLCSAQRGAGTTEAFFGQGTRLTVV.

V usage is TRBV7-2 and J usage is TRBJ2-1; 11 bases are a match to TRBD2. Trimming removed 5 bases from V and 9 bases from J; junction bases left unmatched: 9. The CDR3 has 15 amino acids. Germline loops: CDR1 SGHTA, CDR2 FQGNSA. The CDR3 reads CASSLTSGSEGEQFF. The DNA for the CDR3 is TGTGCCAGCAGCCTAACTAGCGGGAGTGAGGGTGAGCAGTTCTTC.